The 6 T cell receptor beta chains given below trace back to one sample, sequenced in a study of early T cells in non-severe SARS-CoV-2 infection. One entry per CDR3 protein, called by TCRdb with MiXCR from the 5' RACE reads. Found here are about 80,000 distinct CDR3 sequences, 12% of them singletons; the top ten hold about 2.6%. Input material: whole blood. Receptors originate from an adult who was a healthcare worker with PCR-confirmed SARS-CoV-2 infection or an uninfected control (not recorded which).

This clonotype was found many times. The CDR3 here is CASTSGSEEETQYF. CDR3 coding DNA: TGCGCCAGCACGAGCGGGAGTGAAGAGGAGACCCAGTACTTC. V usage is TRBV5-1 and J usage is TRBJ2-5, with 8 bases matching TRBD2. Trimming took 6 bases from V and 5 from J; bases not matched to a gene: 9. The CDR3 consists of 14 residues. Germline V lookup: CDR1 SGHRS, CDR2 YFSETQ.

This clonotype was detected a few times. The V gene is TRBV7-6, the J gene TRBJ2-2, with D perhaps TRBD2 (6 bases). This CDR3 comprises 16 residues. The germline gives CDR1 SGHVS, CDR2 FNYEAQ. The V end was cut by 5 bases, the J end by 6 bases, with 19 bases between. CDR3 DNA: TGTGCCAGCAGCCGTCCGACGGGGGTGGTGGCCGGGGAGCTGTTTTTT. This sequence encodes CASSRPTGVVAGELFF.

Only a few counts were recorded for this clonotype. The chain combines TRBV15 with TRBJ2-3; 10 nucleotides align to TRBD2. CDR1 is LNHNV and CDR2 is YYDKDF in the germline V gene (reference sequence). V was clipped by 5 bases and J by 3 bases; unmatched bases: 8. The CDR3 runs 16 residues. The CDR3 sequence: CATSGRERGGTDTQYF. DNA of the CDR3: TGTGCCACCAGCGGGCGGGAGCGGGGGGGAACAGATACGCAGTATTTT.

This clonotype appeared many times. The V and J genes are TRBV21-1 and TRBJ2-5; the table's TRBD1 call for D was not verified on the DNA. TRBV21-1 is listed as a pseudogene. The CDR3 consists of 19 residues. Here the CDR3 DNA reads TGTGCCAGCAGCAAAGCGCAACGAGGACAGGGGAGTTCCGAAGAGACCCAGTACTTC. Its protein product is CASSKAQRGQGSSEETQYF.

This clonotype was picked up a small number of times. The chain joins TRBV10-3 to TRBJ1-2; perhaps TRBD1 as D (5 bases). The V gene's germline CDR1 is ENHRY and CDR2 SYGVKD. The CDR3 totals 13 residues. Trimming left V 6 bases short and J 5 bases short, with 13 bases between. The CDR3 nucleotides read TGTGCCATCAGGGGGGACGGCCCTTATGGCTACACCTTC. This translates into CAIRGDGPYGYTF.

The rearrangement uses TRBV7-9 and TRBJ2-7; D ambiguous. V was cut by 2 bases and J by 3 bases, with 5 bases left in between. The CDR3 has 12 amino acids. CDR1 is SEHNR and CDR2 is FQNEAQ in the germline V gene (reference sequence). CDR3 nucleotide sequence: TGTGCCAGCAGCTTAACGAACTACGAGCAGTACTTC. This codes for CASSLTNYEQYF. Filled out from reference TRBV7-9 and TRBJ2-7, the complete variable domain reads DTGVSQNPRHKITKRGQNVTFRCDPISEHNRLYWYRQTLGQGPEFLTYFQNEAQLEKSRLLSDRFSAERPKGSFSTLEIQRTEQGDSAMYLCASSLTNYEQYFGPGTRLTVT.